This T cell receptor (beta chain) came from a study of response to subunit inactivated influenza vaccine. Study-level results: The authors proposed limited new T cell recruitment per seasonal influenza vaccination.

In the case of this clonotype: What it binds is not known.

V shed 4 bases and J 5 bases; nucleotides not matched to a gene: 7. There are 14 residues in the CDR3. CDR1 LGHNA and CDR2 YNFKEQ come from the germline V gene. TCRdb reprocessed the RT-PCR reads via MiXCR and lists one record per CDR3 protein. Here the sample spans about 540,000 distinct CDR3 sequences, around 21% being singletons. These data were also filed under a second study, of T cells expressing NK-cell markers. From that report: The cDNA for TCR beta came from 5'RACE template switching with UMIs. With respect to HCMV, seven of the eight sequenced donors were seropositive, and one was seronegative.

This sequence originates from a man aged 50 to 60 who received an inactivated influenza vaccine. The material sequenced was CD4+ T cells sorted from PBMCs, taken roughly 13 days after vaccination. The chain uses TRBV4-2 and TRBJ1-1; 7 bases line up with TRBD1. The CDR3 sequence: CASSPRQGRTEAFF. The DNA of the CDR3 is TGTGCCAGCAGCCCTAGACAGGGCCGTACTGAAGCTTTCTTT.